Listed here are 26 T cell receptor beta chains from one sample, sequenced in a study of monozygotic twins with inflammatory bowel disease. Following a re-call of the 5' RACE reads, TCRdb has one entry per CDR3 protein and lacks DNA. There are fewer than 200,000 distinct CDR3 sequences in the sample, with approximately 2.8% held by the top ten. Sequencing was performed on blood. The source of these receptors is a human donor with ulcerative colitis or Crohn's disease, or a healthy co-twin of an affected twin (not recorded which).

This chain links TRBV5-1 with TRBJ2-5; TCRdb selects TRBD2, and the lack of DNA leaves this call unchecked. The CDR3 extends over 13 amino acids. Per germline, CDR1 SGHRS and CDR2 YFSETQ. The CDR3 here is CASSLEGPETQYF.

This sequence joins TRBV9 and TRBJ1-2; checking the TCRdb D call of TRBD1 is not possible without DNA. The CDR3 loop spans 15 amino acids. Germline V gene lookup returns CDR1 SGDLS and CDR2 YYNGEE. The CDR3 loop reads CASSTRTGLNYGYTF.

V is TRBV20-1 and J is TRBJ2-1; TCRdb indicates TRBD2, and absent DNA this call remains unverified. Germline CDR1 is DFQATT and CDR2 is SNEGSKA (reference sequence). CDR3 length equals 14 residues. The CDR3 region is CSASKTSGRPEQFF.

The gene calls are TRBV18 and TRBJ1-4. The CDR3 runs to 11 residues. Germline V gene sequence: CDR1 KGHSH, CDR2 LQKENI. The CDR3 protein is CASSRGGDTSF. Filled out from reference TRBV18 and TRBJ1-4, the complete variable domain reads NAGVMQNPRHLVRRRGQEARLRCSPMKGHSHVYWYRQLPEEGLKFMVYLQKENIIDESGMPKERFSAEFPKEGPSILRIQQVVRGDSAAYFCASSRGGDTSFGSGTQLSVL.

The rearrangement joins TRBV7-9 to TRBJ1-2. The CDR3 consists of 12 residues. Germline V gene sequence: CDR1 SEHNR, CDR2 FQNEAQ (reference sequence). This CDR3 reads CASSLAFDGYTF.

The chain uses TRBV4-2 and TRBJ2-7. This CDR3 contains 15 residues. CDR1 and CDR2 from the germline V gene are LGHNA and YNFKEQ. The CDR3 here is CASSPIISKHYEQYF.

This chain connects TRBV7-9 to TRBJ2-2; there is no DNA to check the TCRdb D call of TRBD1. Germline V CDR1 and CDR2: SEHNR, FQNEAQ (reference sequence). The length of the CDR3 is 13 residues. The CDR3 region is CASSFQGNGELFF.

The chain has TRBV13 and TRBJ2-7; TCRdb calls TRBD1, which cannot be checked without DNA. Germline V CDR1 and CDR2: PRHDT, FYEKMQ (reference sequence). This CDR3 is built from 14 residues. The CDR3 is CASSLGRGDYEQYF.

The genes are TRBV30 and TRBJ1-5. Germline V gives CDR1 GTSNPN, CDR2 SVGIG (reference sequence). CDR3 size: 14 residues. The CDR3 loop is CACSTDSPSQPQHF.

The chain carries TRBV6-2 or TRBV6-3 and TRBJ2-7; the TRBD2 assignment by TCRdb is unverifiable without DNA. This CDR3 is built from 19 residues. Germline CDR1 MNHEY, CDR2 SVGEGT. The CDR3 region is CASSYATRSTTGSSYEQYF.

The rearrangement uses TRBV28 and TRBJ1-3. The germline gives CDR1 MDHEN, CDR2 SYDVKM. The CDR3 length is 16 residues. CDR3 residues: CASSSLKASSGNTIYF.

The chain employs TRBV9 and TRBJ2-7; there is no DNA to check the TCRdb D call of TRBD1. Per the germline V gene, CDR1 is SGDLS and CDR2 is YYNGEE. The CDR3 sequence is 14 residues long. CDR3 residues: CASSARDSTGEQYF.

The rearrangement links TRBV9 to TRBJ1-2; the TRBD1 assignment by TCRdb is unverifiable without DNA. Germline V gene sequence: CDR1 SGDLS, CDR2 YYNGEE. There are 15 residues in the CDR3. The CDR3 reads CASSARDTPNYGYTF. The full variable domain, in which reference TRBV9 and TRBJ1-2 provide the parts outside the CDR3, is DSGVTQTPKHLITATGQRVTLRCSPRSGDLSVYWYQQSLDQGLQFLIQYYNGEERAKGNILERFSAQQFPDLHSELNLSSLELGDSALYFCASSARDTPNYGYTFGSGTRLTVV.

The chain combines TRBV30 with TRBJ2-7. This CDR3 has 11 amino acids. Germline loops: CDR1 GTSNPN, CDR2 SVGIG (reference sequence). Here the CDR3 reads CAWSRTYEQYF.

This chain connects TRBV3-1 to TRBJ2-3; TCRdb names TRBD2, which stays unverified in the absence of DNA. The length of the CDR3 is 13 residues. Germline values: CDR1 LGHDT, CDR2 YNNKEL (reference sequence). CDR3 protein: CASSRLEPDTQYF.

The chain links TRBV30 to TRBJ2-1; the TCRdb call, TRBD1, lacks DNA for checking. The CDR3 is 12 amino acids. CDR1 and CDR2 from the germline V gene are GTSNPN and SVGIG (reference sequence). CDR3 in amino acids: CAWTRGLSEQFF.

This chain joins TRBV28 and TRBJ2-4; TCRdb returns TRBD2, unconfirmable since there is no DNA. The CDR3 loop spans 16 amino acids. Germline CDR1 and CDR2: MDHEN and SYDVKM. The CDR3 is CASSPPGGLAKNIQYF.

V gene TRBV30 combines with J gene TRBJ1-3; there is no DNA to check the TCRdb D call of TRBD1. The germline CDR1 and CDR2 sequences are GTSNPN and SVGIG (reference sequence). CDR3 length: 16 amino acids. The CDR3 is CAWILRDRSSGNTIYF. Together with reference TRBV30 and TRBJ1-3, the CDR3 gives the full variable domain: SQTIHQWPATLVQPVGSPLSLECTVEGTSNPNLYWYRQAAGRGLQLLFYSVGIGQISSEVPQNLSASRPQDRQFILSSKKLLLSDSGFYLCAWILRDRSSGNTIYFGEGSWLTVV.

The V and J genes are TRBV5-1 and TRBJ1-1; without DNA, the TCRdb call of TRBD1 cannot be checked. This CDR3 has 15 amino acids. CDR1 SGHRS and CDR2 YFSETQ come from the germline V gene. CDR3 loop: CASSLSTGINTEAFF.

V gene TRBV7-2 combines with J gene TRBJ2-7; TCRdb indicates TRBD1, and absent DNA this call remains unverified. The CDR3 totals 14 residues. Germline V gene lookup returns CDR1 SGHTA and CDR2 FQGNSA. The CDR3 is CASSYEQASYEQYF.

The genes are TRBV5-1 and TRBJ2-1. Germline-derived CDR1 and CDR2 are SGHRS and YFSETQ. CDR3 size: 13 residues. CDR3 loop: CASSLASNNEQFF.

The chain employs TRBV20-1 and TRBJ2-6. Germline values: CDR1 DFQATT, CDR2 SNEGSKA (reference sequence). The CDR3 runs 12 residues. The CDR3 here is CSARSGANVLTF.

The chain carries TRBV2 and TRBJ1-2; TCRdb gives TRBD1 as the D gene, but with no DNA this cannot be confirmed. CDR1 and CDR2 (germline): SNHLY, FYNNEI. This CDR3 spans 21 amino acids. The CDR3 sequence is CASSAPFSQGATGKVYYGYTF.

Frequency places this clonotype as medium-sized. This sequence joins TRBV14 and TRBJ1-6; TCRdb gives TRBD1 as the D gene, but with no DNA this cannot be confirmed. The CDR3 covers 14 residues. Germline V gene data show CDR1 as SGHDN and CDR2 as FVKESK. The CDR3 region is CASQEGASNSPLHF. Complete variable domain (other parts from reference TRBV14 and TRBJ1-6): EAGVTQFPSHSVIEKGQTVTLRCDPISGHDNLYWYRRVMGKEIKFLLHFVKESKQDESGMPNNRFLAERTGGTYSTLKVQPAELEDSGVYFCASQEGASNSPLHFGNGTRLTVT.

V is TRBV13 and J is TRBJ2-4; TCRdb indicates TRBD1, and absent DNA this call remains unverified. Germline CDR1 and CDR2: PRHDT and FYEKMQ (reference sequence). This CDR3 spans 15 amino acids. CDR3 sequence: CASSLVGTGADIQYF.

The chain has TRBV29-1 and TRBJ1-5; the D call from TCRdb, TRBD1, cannot be confirmed without DNA. CDR1 and CDR2 from the germline V gene are SQVTM and ANQGSEA. The CDR3 contains 15 residues. The CDR3 protein is CSVSSRGESNQPQHF.